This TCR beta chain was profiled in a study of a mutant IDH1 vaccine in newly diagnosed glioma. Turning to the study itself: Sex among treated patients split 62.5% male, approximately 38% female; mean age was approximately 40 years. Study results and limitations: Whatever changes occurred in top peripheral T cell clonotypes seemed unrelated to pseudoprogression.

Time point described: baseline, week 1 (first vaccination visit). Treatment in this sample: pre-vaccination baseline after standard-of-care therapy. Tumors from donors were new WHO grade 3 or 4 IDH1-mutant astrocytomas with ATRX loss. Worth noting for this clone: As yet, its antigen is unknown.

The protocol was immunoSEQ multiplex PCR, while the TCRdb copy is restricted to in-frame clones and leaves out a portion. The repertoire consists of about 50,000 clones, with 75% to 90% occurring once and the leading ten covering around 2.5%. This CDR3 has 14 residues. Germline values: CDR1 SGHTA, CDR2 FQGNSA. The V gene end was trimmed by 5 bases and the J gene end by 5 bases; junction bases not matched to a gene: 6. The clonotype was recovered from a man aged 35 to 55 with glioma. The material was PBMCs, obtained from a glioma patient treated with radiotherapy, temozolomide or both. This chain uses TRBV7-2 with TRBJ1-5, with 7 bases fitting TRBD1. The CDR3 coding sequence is TGTGCCAGCAGCATGGGACAGTCGTATCAGCCCCAGCATTTT. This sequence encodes CASSMGQSYQPQHF.